One sample yielded the 13 T cell receptor beta chains listed below, sequenced in a study of blood T cell repertoires in COVID-19. Produced via immunoSEQ multiplex PCR; TCRdb's table is partial and in-frame only. In the table there are a few hundred thousand clones, around 87% of which are singletons. The sequenced sample consisted of peripheral blood. These receptors were obtained from a woman between 45 and 60 years old with acute or convalescent COVID-19.

J is TRBJ2-7 and V is TRBV6-2 or TRBV6-3, with 8 bases lining up with TRBD2. The ends lost 6 bases at V and 4 bases at J; junction bases unmatched: 11. Germline assignment: CDR1 MNHEY and CDR2 SVGEGT. This CDR3 has 15 amino acids. The CDR3 DNA reads TGTGCCAGCAGCCTTCCGGGAAGCGGGAGTTACGAGCAGTACTTC. This gives the protein CASSLPGSGSYEQYF.

V usage is TRBV29-1 and J usage is TRBJ1-1, with D tentatively TRBD1 (6 bases). Germline CDR1 and CDR2: SQVTM and ANQGSEA. The CDR3 extends over 13 amino acids. Trimming pared 7 bases from V and 7 bases from J, leaving 19 bases between. Written as DNA, the CDR3 is TGCAGCGCCCACATCCCCAACAGGGATGAAGCTTTCTTT. This gives the protein CSAHIPNRDEAFF.

V gene TRBV19 combines with J gene TRBJ1-5; no firm D call. CDR3 length: 16 residues. V was cut by 1 base and J by 3 bases, with 13 bases left in between. Germline assignment: CDR1 LNHDA and CDR2 SQIVND (reference sequence). Here the CDR3 reads CASSIGAQYYNQPQHF. CDR3 nucleotide sequence: TGTGCCAGTAGTATAGGGGCACAGTATTACAATCAGCCCCAGCATTTT.

Concerning this clone: A read error may account for a junction end that differs from germline. The chain couples TRBV6-2 or TRBV6-3 to TRBJ1-4; D is unresolved. This CDR3 spans 16 amino acids. Germline CDR1 MNHEY, CDR2 SVGEGT. CDR3 nucleotides: TGTGCCAGCAGTCCGACCGACGGAGCAACTAATAAAAAACTGTTTTTT. Translating gives CASSPTDGATNKKLFF.

The chain is built from TRBV9 and TRBJ2-1, with 8 bases fitting TRBD2. Germline CDR1 reads SGDLS; CDR2 reads YYNGEE. V was clipped by 3 bases and J by 5 bases; unmatched bases: 10. This CDR3 has 16 amino acids. The CDR3 coding sequence is TGTGCCAGCAGCGAACGCGGGGGGCAGGCGGACAATGAGCAGTTCTTC. It translates to CASSERGGQADNEQFF. Looking up the rest from reference TRBV9 and TRBJ2-1 gives the full variable domain: DSGVTQTPKHLITATGQRVTLRCSPRSGDLSVYWYQQSLDQGLQFLIQYYNGEERAKGNILERFSAQQFPDLHSELNLSSLELGDSALYFCASSERGGQADNEQFFGPGTRLTVL.

The rearrangement uses TRBV5-3 and TRBJ2-1; D possibly corresponds to TRBD2 (7 bases). TRBV5-3 qualifies as an ORF whose function is uncertain. This CDR3 is built from 16 residues. The CDR3 region is CARAGGRSGNHNEQFF. CDR3 DNA sequence: TGTGCTAGAGCCGGGGGGCGGAGCGGGAACCACAATGAGCAGTTCTTC.

Only one count was recorded for this clone. The chain is built from TRBV30 and TRBJ2-7; tentative D call: TRBD1 (6 bases). The germline V and J ends were trimmed by 0 bases and 3 bases, with 15 bases remaining between them. CDR1 and CDR2 (germline): GTSNPN, SVGIG (reference sequence). The CDR3 is made up of 15 amino acids. As DNA, the CDR3 is TGTGCCTGGAGTGTAACGGGACAACTCGTCTACGAGCAGTACTTC. Translation: CAWSVTGQLVYEQYF. The full variable domain, completed using reference TRBV30 and TRBJ2-7, is SQTIHQWPATLVQPVGSPLSLECTVEGTSNPNLYWYRQAAGRGLQLLFYSVGIGQISSEVPQNLSASRPQDRQFILSSKKLLLSDSGFYLCAWSVTGQLVYEQYFGPGTRLTVT.

CDR3 region: CASGSSTGAQIYGYTF. The CDR3 DNA is TGTGCTAGTGGTTCTTCGACAGGGGCCCAAATATATGGCTACACCTTC. J is TRBJ1-2 and V is TRBV12-5, with 8 bases that match TRBD1. The CDR3 length is 16 residues. Unmatched junction bases numbered 12, after V lost 4 bases and J lost 5 bases. The germline CDR1 and CDR2 sequences are LGHNT and FRNRAP.

In this sample, this clone turned up a few times. The chain couples TRBV28 to TRBJ1-6; no clear D. CDR1 is MDHEN and CDR2 is SYDVKM in the germline V gene. The CDR3 is made up of 13 amino acids. The CDR3 loop reads CVSGLSYNSPLHF. In DNA form, the CDR3 reads TGTGTATCAGGCCTCTCCTATAATTCACCCCTCCACTTT.

The chain employs TRBV18 and TRBJ1-5; 7 bases align to TRBD1. The J segment lost 7 bases and the V segment lost 3 bases, leaving 6 bases of the junction unmatched. Germline V CDR1 and CDR2: KGHSH, LQKENI. CDR3 size: 14 residues. The CDR3 loop is CASSPYRGEQPQHF. CDR3 in DNA: TGTGCCAGCTCACCCTACAGGGGAGAGCAGCCCCAGCATTTT.

This rearrangement joins TRBV28 to TRBJ1-5, with D maybe TRBD1 (6 bases). CDR3 length: 15 amino acids. Germline V lookup: CDR1 MDHEN, CDR2 SYDVKM. Trimming stripped 6 bases from V and 1 base from J, with 13 bases between. CDR3 protein: CASSNREWSNQPQHF. The CDR3 region has the DNA TGTGCCAGCAGCAACAGGGAGTGGAGCAATCAGCCCCAGCATTTT.

On this clone itself: At one boundary the junction diverges from the germline segment, which might be a read error. The V call is TRBV4-3, the J call TRBJ1-4; 11 bases fit TRBD1. Germline CDR1 reads LGHNA; CDR2 reads YSLEER. The CDR3 has 18 residues. The CDR3 bases are TGCGCCAGCAGCCAAGTTGGGACAGGGGGGAGATACGGTGAAAATCTGTTTTTT. Translating it yields CASSQVGTGGRYGENLFF.

This chain uses TRBV3-1 (or the pseudogene TRBV3-2) with TRBJ2-7; perhaps TRBD2 as D (5 bases). The CDR3 is made up of 13 amino acids. V was cut by 0 bases and J by 9 bases, with 12 bases left in between. Looked up from germline, CDR1 is LGHDT and CDR2 is YNNKEL (reference sequence). The CDR3 DNA reads as TGTGCCAGCAGCCAAGACGCACGCGGGCGGCAGTACTTC. Amino acid sequence: CASSQDARGRQYF.